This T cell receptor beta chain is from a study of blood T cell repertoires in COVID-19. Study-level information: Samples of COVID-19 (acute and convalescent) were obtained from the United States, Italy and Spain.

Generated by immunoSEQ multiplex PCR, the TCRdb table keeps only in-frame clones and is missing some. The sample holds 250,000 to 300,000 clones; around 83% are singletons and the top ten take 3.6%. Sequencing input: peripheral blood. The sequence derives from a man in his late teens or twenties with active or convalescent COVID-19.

The CDR3 spells CASSYTGTQNTGELFF. CDR3 bases: TGTGCCAGCAGTTATACCGGGACTCAGAACACCGGGGAGCTGTTTTTT. V gene TRBV6-5 combines with J gene TRBJ2-2; D perhaps matches TRBD2 (6 bases). This CDR3 region has 16 residues. Germline assignment: CDR1 MNHEY and CDR2 SVGAGI. V was trimmed by 3 bases and J by 1 base, leaving 12 bases between them.